Below are 22 T cell receptor beta chains sequenced from a single sample in a study of OX40 agonist ivuxolimab in advanced cancers. The table came from immunoSEQ multiplex PCR; TCRdb's copy has only in-frame clones and leaves some out. Found here are some 70,000 clones, over 65% of them singletons; the top ten hold about 0.68%. Sequenced here: CD4+ or CD8+ T cells sorted from blood, sampled in a trial of the OX40 agonist ivuxolimab. The receptors were gathered from an adult with an advanced solid tumor such as melanoma, head and neck, liver or kidney cancer.

CDR3 bases: TGTGCCAGTAGTACCTACGGTGGGGATTGGGTGTATGGCTACACCTTC. This encodes CASSTYGGDWVYGYTF. The genes are TRBV19 and TRBJ1-2; D gene uncertain. Germline V gene sequence: CDR1 LNHDA, CDR2 SQIVND (reference sequence). The length of the CDR3 is 16 residues. V lost 4 bases and J 5 bases, leaving 20 bases between the germline ends.

This sequence joins TRBV9 and TRBJ2-6; no reliable D call. The germline V gene has CDR1 SGDLS and CDR2 YYNGEE. The CDR3 contains 13 residues. Trimming removed 1 base at V and 1 base at J, with 0 bases between. CDR3 loop: CASSVSGANVLTF. In DNA, the CDR3 is TGTGCCAGCAGCGTATCTGGGGCCAACGTCCTGACTTTC.

There are a few counts of this clone. This chain joins TRBV7-2 and TRBJ2-3; TRBD2 matches 7 bases. The CDR3 has 16 residues. Germline CDR1 is SGHTA and CDR2 is FQGNSA. V shed 4 bases and J 6 bases; nucleotides not matched to a gene: 13. The CDR3 region is CASSSGLVGMMDTQYF. In nucleotides, the CDR3 is TGTGCCAGCAGCTCAGGACTAGTAGGGATGATGGATACGCAGTATTTT.

V and J are TRBV18 and TRBJ1-2; possible D gene TRBD1, 6 bases. Trimming cost V 6 bases and J 4 bases, with 18 bases left between them. CDR1 and CDR2 (germline): KGHSH, LQKENI. CDR3 length equals 15 residues. In nucleotides, the CDR3 is TGTGCCAGCTCGCCCGTTAGGGGGGATCTCTATGGCTACACCTTC. This encodes CASSPVRGDLYGYTF.

The chain joins TRBV9 to TRBJ1-2; 8 positions match TRBD1. Losses at the gene ends were 2 bases for V and 12 bases for J; bases not matched to a gene: 12. CDR1 is SGDLS, CDR2 YYNGEE, per germline. The CDR3 length is 14 residues. Here the CDR3 reads CASSVRGPLRLDTF. CDR3 bases: TGTGCCAGCAGCGTCAGGGGGCCCCTTCGTCTGGACACCTTC. The whole variable domain, remainder taken from reference TRBV9 and TRBJ1-2, is DSGVTQTPKHLITATGQRVTLRCSPRSGDLSVYWYQQSLDQGLQFLIQYYNGEERAKGNILERFSAQQFPDLHSELNLSSLELGDSALYFCASSVRGPLRLDTFGSGTRLTVV.

This chain joins TRBV5-1 and TRBJ1-1; the D is unclear. The CDR3 runs to 14 residues. The V end was cut by 3 bases, the J end by 0 bases, with 9 bases between. Germline V gives CDR1 SGHRS, CDR2 YFSETQ. CDR3 DNA: TGCGCCAGCAGCTCCGTAGGTTTGAACACTGAAGCTTTCTTT. It codes for CASSSVGLNTEAFF.

This clone was detected only once. J is TRBJ1-6 and V is TRBV19; 10 nucleotides match TRBD1. Germline V gene lookup returns CDR1 LNHDA and CDR2 SQIVND (reference sequence). V dropped 6 bases and J dropped 2; count of bases not matched to a gene: 4. The CDR3 sequence is 16 residues long. The CDR3 bases are TGTGCCAGTAGAACGACAGGGGGCCCCTATAATTCACCCCTCCACTTT. As protein: CASRTTGGPYNSPLHF.

The genes are TRBV5-1 and TRBJ1-5, with no clear D. V lost 0 bases to trimming and J lost 0 bases, with 7 bases between them. Germline CDR1 is SGHRS and CDR2 is YFSETQ. The length of the CDR3 is 15 residues. The CDR3 here is CASSLGQNSNQPQHF. In nucleotides, the CDR3 is TGCGCCAGCAGCTTGGGGCAAAATAGCAATCAGCCCCAGCATTTT.

The chain recombines TRBV5-1 with TRBJ1-5; D is possibly TRBD1 (6 bases). V lost 1 base, J lost 8 bases, and 16 bases lay in between. The CDR3 is 15 amino acids. Per germline, CDR1 SGHRS and CDR2 YFSETQ. CDR3 sequence reads: CASSLSDRPGEPQHF. The CDR3 DNA sequence: TGCGCCAGCAGCTTGTCAGACAGGCCAGGGGAGCCCCAGCATTTT.

This clone appeared a single time. V is TRBV7-9 and J is TRBJ2-5; weak D call: TRBD1 (5 bases). The ends were cut back, 1 base at V and 1 base at J, with 10 bases in the middle. The CDR3 is 15 amino acids. From germline, CDR1 is SEHNR and CDR2 FQNEAQ (reference sequence). CDR3 region: CASSLVRGSQETQYF. For the CDR3, the DNA is TGTGCCAGCAGCTTAGTTAGGGGATCCCAAGAGACCCAGTACTTC. Using reference TRBV7-9 and TRBJ2-5 for the parts outside the CDR3, the full variable domain is DTGVSQNPRHKITKRGQNVTFRCDPISEHNRLYWYRQTLGQGPEFLTYFQNEAQLEKSRLLSDRFSAERPKGSFSTLEIQRTEQGDSAMYLCASSLVRGSQETQYFGPGTRLLVL.

This chain connects TRBV18 to TRBJ2-5, with a tentative D call TRBD1 (6 bases). The V end lost 2 bases, the J end lost 2 bases, and 12 bases lay between the germline ends. Per germline, CDR1 KGHSH and CDR2 LQKENI. This CDR3 contains 15 residues. CDR3 coding DNA: TGTGCCAGCTCACCAGTGACAGGCCGTCAAGAGACCCAGTACTTC. This encodes CASSPVTGRQETQYF.

The chain uses TRBV6-5 and TRBJ1-6, with D unclear. Trimming stripped 0 bases from V and 8 bases from J, with 14 bases between. CDR1 and CDR2 from the germline V gene are MNHEY and SVGAGI. The CDR3 is made up of 16 amino acids. The CDR3 coding sequence is TGTGCCAGCAGTTACTCGATGAGCGGTGGAGATTCACCCCTCCACTTT. Translating gives CASSYSMSGGDSPLHF.

This clone was seen just once. This chain connects TRBV7-3 to TRBJ1-6; D might be TRBD1 (5 bases). The V and J ends lost 1 base and 7 bases respectively, with 8 bases between them. The CDR3 runs 14 residues. CDR1 SGHTA and CDR2 FQGTGA come from the germline V gene. In DNA form, the CDR3 reads TGTGCCAGCAGCTTAAGGACAATGAATTCACCCCTCCACTTT. Its protein is CASSLRTMNSPLHF.

V gene TRBV27 combines with J gene TRBJ2-7; 9 nucleotides align to TRBD1. Germline CDR1 is MNHEY and CDR2 is SMNVEV (reference sequence). The CDR3 contains 13 residues. After removal of 5 bases from V and 7 bases from J, the junction contained 6 bases not matched to a gene. This CDR3 is CASSPWTGAEQYF. The CDR3 nucleotides read TGTGCCAGCAGTCCCTGGACAGGGGCTGAGCAGTACTTC.

This clone was seen just once. The chain joins TRBV6-4 to TRBJ1-2; tentative D call: TRBD1 (6 bases). The germline CDR1 and CDR2 sequences are MRHNA and SNTAGT. This CDR3 has 17 amino acids. Trimming cost V 0 bases and J 2 bases, with 16 bases left between them. The CDR3 protein is CASSDSSRGQINYGYTF. In DNA, the CDR3 is TGTGCCAGCAGTGACTCGAGTCGGGGGCAGATCAACTATGGCTACACCTTC.

By proportion, this clone is medium-sized. The chain couples TRBV10-3 to TRBJ1-2, with 7 bases lining up with TRBD1. This CDR3 comprises 15 residues. CDR1 and CDR2 from the germline V gene are ENHRY and SYGVKD. V gave up 6 bases and J gave up 1 base; unmatched junction bases: 8. For the CDR3, the DNA is TGTGCCATCAGCACTGGACAGGTAGTTAACTATGGCTACACCTTC. Translation gives CAISTGQVVNYGYTF.

V gene TRBV6-5 combines with J gene TRBJ1-6; D might be TRBD1 (6 bases). The CDR3 sequence is 13 residues long. V was clipped by 8 bases and J by 2 bases, with 7 bases between them. Germline V gives CDR1 MNHEY, CDR2 SVGAGI. The CDR3 reads CASRQAYNSPLHF. The CDR3 DNA reads as TGTGCCAGCCGACAGGCCTATAATTCACCCCTCCACTTT.

This chain joins TRBV5-1 and TRBJ2-3; D ambiguous. The CDR3 covers 15 residues. The V gene's germline CDR1 is SGHRS and CDR2 YFSETQ. V was clipped by 2 bases and J by 4 bases, with 14 bases between them. The CDR3 spells CASSFVSVRADTQYF. Written as DNA, the CDR3 is TGCGCCAGCAGCTTCGTCTCCGTACGCGCAGATACGCAGTATTTT.

The chain carries TRBV5-4 and TRBJ2-7; D tentatively reads TRBD1 or TRBD2 (5 bases each). The germline V gene has CDR1 SGHNT and CDR2 YYREEE (reference sequence). The V and J ends lost 0 bases and 3 bases respectively, with 10 bases between them. The CDR3 has 14 residues. CDR3 residues: CASSLGGRHYEQYF. The CDR3 DNA follows: TGTGCCAGCAGCTTGGGGGGACGCCACTACGAGCAGTACTTC.

The chain is built from TRBV18 and TRBJ1-6; possibly TRBD1 for D (5 bases). Trimming removed 6 bases from V and 7 bases from J, with 16 bases in between. This CDR3 region has 15 residues. CDR1 KGHSH and CDR2 LQKENI come from the germline V gene. The CDR3 spells CASSYTGTSNSPLHF. In nucleotides, the CDR3 is TGTGCCAGCTCGTATACCGGGACTTCGAATTCACCCCTCCACTTT.

The CDR3, as DNA: TGTGCCAGCAGCCCACAGGGTAACACTGAAGCTTTCTTT. The encoded protein is CASSPQGNTEAFF. This chain uses TRBV7-2 with TRBJ1-1; possibly TRBD1 for D (6 bases). This CDR3 region has 13 residues. Germline V gene sequence: CDR1 SGHTA, CDR2 FQGNSA. Between the trimmed V and J ends, which lost 5 bases and 2 bases, there was a span of 9 bases. Drawing the rest from reference TRBV7-2 and TRBJ1-1, the complete variable domain is GAGVSQSPSNKVTEKGKDVELRCDPISGHTALYWYRQSLGQGLEFLIYFQGNSAPDKSGLPSDRFSAERTGGSVSTLTIQRTQQEDSAVYLCASSPQGNTEAFFGQGTRLTVV.

V usage is TRBV10-1 and J usage is TRBJ2-4, with TRBD1 identical over 8 bases. Germline values: CDR1 WNHNN, CDR2 SYGVQD (reference sequence). CDR3 size: 13 residues. V lost 4 bases to trimming and J lost 9 bases; unmatched junction nucleotides: 5. The CDR3 DNA sequence: TGCGCCAGCAGTGGGACAGGGTCGGGCATTCAGTACTTC. The encoded protein is CASSGTGSGIQYF.